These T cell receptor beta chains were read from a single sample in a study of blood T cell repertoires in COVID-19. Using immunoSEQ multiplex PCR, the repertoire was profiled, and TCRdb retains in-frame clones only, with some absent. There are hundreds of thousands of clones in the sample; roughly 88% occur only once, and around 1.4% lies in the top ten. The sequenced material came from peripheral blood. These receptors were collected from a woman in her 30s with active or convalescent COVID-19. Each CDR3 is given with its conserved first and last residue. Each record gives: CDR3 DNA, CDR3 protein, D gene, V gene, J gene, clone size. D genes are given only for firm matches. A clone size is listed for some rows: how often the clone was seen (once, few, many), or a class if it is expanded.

TGTGCCAGTAGTAACGGTCGACAGACTTGGGGAGGGGAGCTGTTTTTT,CASSNGRQTWGGELFF,-,TRBV19,TRBJ2-2,-
TGTGCCAGCAGCTTGGAGGGACTAGCGATCGCCAACCCGTCTGACAATGAGCAGTTCTTC,CASSLEGLAIANPSDNEQFF,TRBD2,TRBV5-5,TRBJ2-1,-
TGTGCCATCAGATCGGACAGGGAATTTGGTAATGAGCAGTTCTTC,CAIRSDREFGNEQFF,TRBD1,TRBV10-3,TRBJ2-1,-
TGTGCCAGCAGTTACTCGAGGGGACTAGCGGGGGCAGAGACCCAGTACTTC,CASSYSRGLAGAETQYF,TRBD2,TRBV6-2/TRBV6-3,TRBJ2-5,-
TGTGCCAGCAGCCCAGGACTAGCGGGAGGCGGTGAGCAGTTCTTC,CASSPGLAGGGEQFF,TRBD2,TRBV7-9,TRBJ2-1,few
TGTGCCAGCTCAGGACTAGCGGGGAATATCAACATTCAGTACTTC,CASSGLAGNINIQYF,TRBD2,TRBV6-6,TRBJ2-4,-
TGTGCCAGCAGTTATCGGACAGAAAATAGCAATCAGCCCCAGCATTTT,CASSYRTENSNQPQHF,-,TRBV6-5,TRBJ1-5,-
TGTGCCAGCGGTAACAGGGGCCCCTATTCGAACACTGAAGCTTTCTTT,CASGNRGPYSNTEAFF,TRBD1,TRBV19,TRBJ1-1,-
TGCGCCAGCAGCCCATTGCCAGCCCCGACCGGACAGGGAACAGATTCACCCCTCCACTTT,CASSPLPAPTGQGTDSPLHF,TRBD1,TRBV4-1,TRBJ1-6,-
TGTGCCAGCAGCTTGGGAGGAGGAGAGGAAAAACTGTTTTTT,CASSLGGGEEKLFF,-,TRBV5-6,TRBJ1-4,-
TGTGCCAGCAGTTTATCTCCAGCGGGAGCTGGAGAGACCCAGTACTTC,CASSLSPAGAGETQYF,TRBD2,TRBV6-5,TRBJ2-5,-
TGTGCCAGCAGCTCTGGGACAGGCGGCATCACTAATGAAAAACTGTTTTTT,CASSSGTGGITNEKLFF,TRBD1,TRBV7-9,TRBJ1-4,-
TGTGCCAGCAGTTTAGGGTTCCCTAGCGACTACACCTTC,CASSLGFPSDYTF,-,TRBV12-3/TRBV12-4,TRBJ1-2,-
TGTGCCAGCAGCATGGTGCGGGGGGGCCGGGAGACCCAGTACTTC,CASSMVRGGRETQYF,TRBD2,TRBV5-5,TRBJ2-5,-
TGTGCCAGCAGCGTACAGGGGTCAACTAATGAAAAACTGTTTTTT,CASSVQGSTNEKLFF,TRBD1,TRBV2,TRBJ1-4,-
TGCGCCAGCAGCTTGGGGCTAGCGGGAGAAAGCGGCTACGAGCAGTACTTC,CASSLGLAGESGYEQYF,TRBD2,TRBV5-1,TRBJ2-7,-
TGTGCCAGCAGTGAAAGACTAGCGGGGGCCCTCTACAATGAGCAGTTCTTC,CASSERLAGALYNEQFF,TRBD2,TRBV6-1,TRBJ2-1,-
TGTGCCAGCAGCTATATACAGGGGGCCGATGAGCAGTTCTTC,CASSYIQGADEQFF,TRBD1,TRBV9,TRBJ2-1,-
TGCAGCGTTGAAGACAGGGACAGCCAAAAACTGTTTTTT,CSVEDRDSQKLFF,TRBD1,TRBV29-1,TRBJ1-4,once
TGTGCCAGCAGCTTGGAAATCTCAGGTGACTACACCTTC,CASSLEISGDYTF,-,TRBV5-6,TRBJ1-2,-
TGTGCCAGCAGTCAATGGGGGGGCGGCTATGGCTACACCTTC,CASSQWGGGYGYTF,-,TRBV2,TRBJ1-2,-
TGCGCCAGCAGTGAGTCGGGGGGGGCTGGGGCCAACGTCCTGACTTTC,CASSESGGAGANVLTF,TRBD2,TRBV10-2,TRBJ2-6,-
TGTGCCAGTAGTATAAGGGAGGGAACCGGGGAGCTGTTTTTT,CASSIREGTGELFF,TRBD2,TRBV19,TRBJ2-2,-
TGTGCCAGCAGTTACTCGAGGGGAGGTGGTCAGCCCCAGCATTTT,CASSYSRGGGQPQHF,-,TRBV6-5,TRBJ1-5,-
TGTGCCAGCGGCCTAGCGGGAATCTATGGCTACACCTTC,CASGLAGIYGYTF,-,TRBV6-5,TRBJ1-2,-
TGTGCCAGCAGTTTCAGGGGGGCCACTGAAGCTTTCTTT,CASSFRGATEAFF,TRBD1,TRBV6-5,TRBJ1-1,-
TGTGCCAGCAGTCGCCACAGGGAACTAGCGGGAGGGCCGCACACCGGGGAGCTGTTTTTT,CASSRHRELAGGPHTGELFF,TRBD2,TRBV27,TRBJ2-2,-
TGTGCCAGCAGCTTAGTGGGGGGGGGCATGAACACTGAAGCTTTCTTT,CASSLVGGGMNTEAFF,-,TRBV7-2,TRBJ1-1,-
TGTGCCAGCAGTTTAGGCTTCAGGGGGAGGGCTTTCTTT,CASSLGFRGRAFF,TRBD1,TRBV12-3/TRBV12-4,TRBJ1-1,-
TGTGCCAGCAGTTACAGGGGAGGGAAGACGAACACTGAAGCTTTCTTT,CASSYRGGKTNTEAFF,-,TRBV6-2/TRBV6-3,TRBJ1-1,-
TGTGCCAGCAGTGAAGCGGGGTACGGGAGGACTGAAGCTTTCTTT,CASSEAGYGRTEAFF,-,TRBV2,TRBJ1-1,-
TGTGCCAGCTCTCAGGGGATAGCGGGGTCAGATACGCAGTATTTT,CASSQGIAGSDTQYF,TRBD2,TRBV6-4,TRBJ2-3,-
TGTGCCAGCTCACCCCTCGGGACAGGGGGCACCTACGAGCAGTACTTC,CASSPLGTGGTYEQYF,TRBD1,TRBV18,TRBJ2-7,-
TGCGCCAGCAGCCTAGTAGTTACCTACGAGCAGTACTTC,CASSLVVTYEQYF,-,TRBV4-1,TRBJ2-7,-
TGTGCCAGCAGCCAATCAGGACAGGGGAATGAAAAACTGTTTTTT,CASSQSGQGNEKLFF,TRBD1,TRBV16,TRBJ1-4,once
TGTGCCAGCAGCCCCGACAGGGGCGATGAGCAGTTCTTC,CASSPDRGDEQFF,TRBD1,TRBV7-6,TRBJ2-1,-
TGTGCCATCAGGGAGACAGACACCTGGAACACTGAAGCTTTCTTT,CAIRETDTWNTEAFF,-,TRBV10-3,TRBJ1-1,-
TGTGCCAGCAGCTTCGGTTATCAAATCAACACTGAAGCTTTCTTT,CASSFGYQINTEAFF,-,TRBV5-5,TRBJ1-1,-
TGTGCCAGCAGCACCGGGAGCAGTTATGGCTACACCTTC,CASSTGSSYGYTF,-,TRBV7-9,TRBJ1-2,-
TGCGCCAGCAGCTTGGGGCTGAGCGGGATCACCAAAAACATTCAGTACTTC,CASSLGLSGITKNIQYF,TRBD2,TRBV5-1,TRBJ2-4,-
TGTGCCAGCAGTTACCTGGGGCCTGACACTGAAGCTTTCTTT,CASSYLGPDTEAFF,-,TRBV6-5,TRBJ1-1,-